The clone carrying this TCR beta chain appeared once. Its antigen remains unidentified. Total RNA, at least 6 micrograms per sample, came from PBMCs. CDR1 is SGHDN, CDR2 FVKESK, per germline. The CDR3 consists of 14 residues. V lost 5 bases, J lost 10 bases, and 20 bases lay in between. This sample is drawn from a study of blood T cells in healthy people across ages. Study-wide results and limits: The diversity estimates, figures obtained from one million T cells, were considered underestimates.

Primers used in a second PCR of roughly 7 to 12 cycles were a sample-barcoded 5' primer and a J-beta primer mix. TCRdb called the 5' RACE reads again in MiXCR, with one record for every CDR3 protein. The sample yields around 1,700,000 distinct CDR3 sequences, over 25% seen once. The rearrangement joins TRBV14 to TRBJ1-1, with TRBD1 as a possible D gene (5 bases). Input material: blood. The clonotype comes from a woman in her twenties or thirties in good health. The DNA for the CDR3 is TGTGCCAGCAGCAAATACCGGGAAACCGGGACAGCTTTCTTT. It is translated as CASSKYRETGTAFF.